This T cell receptor (beta chain) came from a study of blood T cell repertoires in COVID-19. This clone was recorded only once. Produced via immunoSEQ multiplex PCR; TCRdb's table is partial and in-frame only. The sample records approximately 150,000 clones, around 72% being singletons. Input material: peripheral blood. This receptor was obtained from a woman aged 55-69 years with acute or convalescent COVID-19.

The DNA for the CDR3 is TGTGCCAGCAGCCAAGACTACCAGGGGGGCTACGAGCAGTACTTC. Translated, it gives CASSQDYQGGYEQYF. The V call is TRBV14, the J call TRBJ2-7; D is perhaps TRBD1 (7 bases). The CDR3 loop spans 15 amino acids. Germline CDR1 reads SGHDN; CDR2 reads FVKESK. The V and J ends lost 0 bases and 3 bases respectively, with 12 bases between them.